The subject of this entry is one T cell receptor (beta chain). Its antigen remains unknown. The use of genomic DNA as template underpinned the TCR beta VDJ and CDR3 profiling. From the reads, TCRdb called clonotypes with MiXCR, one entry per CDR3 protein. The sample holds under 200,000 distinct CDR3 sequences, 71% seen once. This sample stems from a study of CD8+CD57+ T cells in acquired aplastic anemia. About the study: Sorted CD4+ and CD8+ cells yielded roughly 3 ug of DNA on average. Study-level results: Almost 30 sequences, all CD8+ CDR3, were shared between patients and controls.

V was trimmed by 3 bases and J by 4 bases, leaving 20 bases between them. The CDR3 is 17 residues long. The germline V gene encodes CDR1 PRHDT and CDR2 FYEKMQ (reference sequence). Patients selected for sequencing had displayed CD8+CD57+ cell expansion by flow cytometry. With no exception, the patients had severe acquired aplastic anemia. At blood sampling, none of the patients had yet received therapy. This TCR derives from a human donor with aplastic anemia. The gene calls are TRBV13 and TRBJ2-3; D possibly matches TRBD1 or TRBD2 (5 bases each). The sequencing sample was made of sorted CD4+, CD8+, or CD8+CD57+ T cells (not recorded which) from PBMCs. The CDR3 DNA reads TGTGCCAGCAGCTTGGGGGTCTCAAATTCAGGCTCAGATACGCAGTATTTT. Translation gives CASSLGVSNSGSDTQYF.